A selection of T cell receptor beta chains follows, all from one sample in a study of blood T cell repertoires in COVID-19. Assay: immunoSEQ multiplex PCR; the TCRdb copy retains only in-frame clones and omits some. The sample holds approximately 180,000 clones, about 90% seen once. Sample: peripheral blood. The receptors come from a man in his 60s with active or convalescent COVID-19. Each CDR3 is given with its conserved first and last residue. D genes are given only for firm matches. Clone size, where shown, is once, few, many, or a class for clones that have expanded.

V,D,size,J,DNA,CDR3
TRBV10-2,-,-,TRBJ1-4,TGCGCCAGCAGTGATAAGGGGAATCTCGGTGAAAAACTGTTTTTT,CASSDKGNLGEKLFF
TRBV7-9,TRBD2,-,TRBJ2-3,TGTGCCAGCAGCTTAGGGGTTGTAGCGGGGGGCAGAGATACGCAGTATTTT,CASSLGVVAGGRDTQYF
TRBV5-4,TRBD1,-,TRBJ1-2,TGTGCCAGCAGTTCCGGGACAGGAAGCCTCAGCTATGGCTACACCTTC,CASSSGTGSLSYGYTF
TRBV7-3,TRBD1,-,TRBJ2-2,TGTGCCAGCAGCCTCGACAGGGTGGGGGCCGGGGAGCTGTTTTTT,CASSLDRVGAGELFF
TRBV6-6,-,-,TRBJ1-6,TGTGCCAGCAGCTCCACAGGGTTGGAAAATTCACCCCTCCACTTT,CASSSTGLENSPLHF
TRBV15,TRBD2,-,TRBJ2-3,TGTGCCACCAGCAGGCTAGCGGGGGGGAACACAGATACGCAGTATTTT,CATSRLAGGNTDTQYF
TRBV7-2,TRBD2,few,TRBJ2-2,TGTGCCAGCAGCTTTCGGGGGGGCGCCGGCACCGGGGAGCTGTTTTTT,CASSFRGGAGTGELFF
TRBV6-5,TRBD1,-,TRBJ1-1,TGTGCCAGCAGTTACCTCAGGGGGATGAACACTGAAGCTTTCTTT,CASSYLRGMNTEAFF
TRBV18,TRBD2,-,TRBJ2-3,TGTGCCAGCTCACCACGGGGGCCTAGCGGGGGTATCGATACGCAGTATTTT,CASSPRGPSGGIDTQYF
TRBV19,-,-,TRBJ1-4,TGTGCCAGTAGTTCTAACGAGGCCGGCGGTGAAAAACTGTTTTTT,CASSSNEAGGEKLFF
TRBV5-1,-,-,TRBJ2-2,TGCGCCAGCAGCTTGGGGGGGCCCGCGAGGACCGGGGAGCTGTTTTTT,CASSLGGPARTGELFF
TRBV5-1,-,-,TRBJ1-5,TGCGCCAGCAGCTTAGGGGCGAGTAATAATCAGCCCCAGCATTTT,CASSLGASNNQPQHF
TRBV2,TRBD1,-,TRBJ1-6,TGTGCCAGCCTCAGAGGGGACAGGGAGGTCTCACCCCTCCACTTT,CASLRGDREVSPLHF
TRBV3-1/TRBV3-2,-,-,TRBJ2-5,TGTGCCAGCAGCCAAGATTCGTTGGCGGGCGGAGAGACCCAGTACTTC,CASSQDSLAGGETQYF
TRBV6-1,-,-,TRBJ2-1,TGTGCCAGCAGTGAAAGAAGGGACATTGCCTACAATGAGCAGTTCTTC,CASSERRDIAYNEQFF
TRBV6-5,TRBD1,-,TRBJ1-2,TGTGCCAGCACCGTATTTCAGGGGGCTGGTGGCTACACCTTC,CASTVFQGAGGYTF
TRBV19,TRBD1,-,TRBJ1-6,TGTGCCAGTACCCTTACAGGGGGCGATTCACCCCTCCACTTT,CASTLTGGDSPLHF
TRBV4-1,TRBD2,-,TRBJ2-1,TGCGCCAGCAGCCAAGAGGAAATTCGGGAGGGGGGCCCCCCAACCTACAATGAGCAGTTCTTC,CASSQEEIREGGPPTYNEQFF
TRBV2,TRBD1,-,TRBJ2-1,TGTGCCAGCACCCAATTGTCGGACAGGGCCTACAATGAGCAGTTCTTC,CASTQLSDRAYNEQFF
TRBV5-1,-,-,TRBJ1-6,TGCGCCAGCAGTCCGACTGGATACTATAATTCACCCCTCCACTTT,CASSPTGYYNSPLHF
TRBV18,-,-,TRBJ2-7,TGTGCCAGCTCGCAGAATGAGGGCTCCGACGAGCAGTACTTC,CASSQNEGSDEQYF
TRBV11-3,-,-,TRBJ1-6,TGTGCCAGCAGCTTCCGCAGGGAATCACCCCTCCACTTT,CASSFRRESPLHF
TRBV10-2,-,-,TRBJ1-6,TGCGCCAGCGGAGTAGTAGCGAATTCACCCCTCCACTTT,CASGVVANSPLHF
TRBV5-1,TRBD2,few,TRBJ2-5,TGCGCCAGCAGCTTGACGAACAGGGAAACTAGCGGGGGGTCCCCCGGGACCCAGTACTTC,CASSLTNRETSGGSPGTQYF
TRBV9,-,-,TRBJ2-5,TGTGCCAGCAGCGTAGGACAGTGGCAAGAGACCCAGTACTTC,CASSVGQWQETQYF
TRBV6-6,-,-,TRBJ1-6,TGTGCCAGCAGTTACTCGAGGCAGGGTAATTCACCCCTCCACTTT,CASSYSRQGNSPLHF
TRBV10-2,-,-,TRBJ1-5,TGCGCCAGCAGTTTAGGCAGGGTTCAGCCCCAGCATTTT,CASSLGRVQPQHF
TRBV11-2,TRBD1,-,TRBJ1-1,TGTGCCAGCAGCTCGAATTGGAGGGGGCGCGTAGGGAACACTGAAGCTTTCTTT,CASSSNWRGRVGNTEAFF
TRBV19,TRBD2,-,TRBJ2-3,TGTGCCAGTAGTATTCGGGGGAGGGACTCAGATACGCAGTATTTT,CASSIRGRDSDTQYF
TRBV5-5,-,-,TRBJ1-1,TGTGCCAGCAGCTTCGGACTGGGGGGGTCTGAAGCTTTCTTT,CASSFGLGGSEAFF
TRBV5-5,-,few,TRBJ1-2,TGTGCCAGCTCCCTCCCGGACAGCTATGGCTACACCTTC,CASSLPDSYGYTF
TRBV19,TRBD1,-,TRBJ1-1,TGTGCCAGTAGTCCACCACCCCGCGGACAGGGGTGGGCTGAAGCTTTCTTT,CASSPPPRGQGWAEAFF
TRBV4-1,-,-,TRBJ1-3,TGCGCCAGCAGCCAAGATCAGGGGACTGGAAACACCATATATTTT,CASSQDQGTGNTIYF
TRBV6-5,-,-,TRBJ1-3,TGTGCCAGCACCAACGGAGGGTCAGGTGGAAACACCATATATTTT,CASTNGGSGGNTIYF
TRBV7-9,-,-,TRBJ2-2,TGTGCCAGCAGCCCCTGGCCGCACACCGGGGAGCTGTTTTTT,CASSPWPHTGELFF
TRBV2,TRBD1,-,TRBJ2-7,TGTGCCAGCAGGGACAGGGGGAACTCCTACGAGCAGTACTTC,CASRDRGNSYEQYF
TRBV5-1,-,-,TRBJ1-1,TGCGCCAGCAGCTCACAGACAACGAACACTGAAGCTTTCTTT,CASSSQTTNTEAFF
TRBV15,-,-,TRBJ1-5,TGTGCCACCAGCAGACAGGGTTCGCAGCCCCAGCATTTT,CATSRQGSQPQHF
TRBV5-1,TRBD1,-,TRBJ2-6,TGCGCCAGCAGCCCTCAGGGGGCAAGCTCTGGGGCCAACGTCCTGACTTTC,CASSPQGASSGANVLTF
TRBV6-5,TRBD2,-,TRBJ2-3,TGTGCCAGCAGGAGCGGGGGGGCAACAGATACGCAGTATTTT,CASRSGGATDTQYF
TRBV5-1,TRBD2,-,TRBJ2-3,TGCGCCAGCAGCCCCGGGGGGGCCGGTACAGATACGCAGTATTTT,CASSPGGAGTDTQYF